The entry below gives a single TCR beta chain sequence along with its context. The sample belongs to a study of blood T cell repertoires in COVID-19. CDR1 is LNHDA, CDR2 SQIVND, per germline (reference sequence). Trimming at V came to 2 bases and at J to 1 base, leaving 3 bases not matched to a gene. The CDR3 runs to 15 residues. Source study methods: Estimated nucleated cell counts came from reference gene primer amplification. The data were produced by immunoSEQ multiplex PCR, yet TCRdb's version contains in-frame clones alone and is incomplete. V and J calls and clone size come straight from that table; D and trimming were deduced from the DNA. Counted here are around 45,000 clones, over 75% occurring once; the ten biggest clones make up roughly a quarter.

The specimen was peripheral blood. The V and J genes are TRBV19 and TRBJ1-1; 8 bases are shared with TRBD1. This TCR came from a woman aged 60 to 75 with acute or convalescent COVID-19. For the CDR3, the DNA is TGTGCCAGTAGTATAACAGGGGGAGGGAACACTGAAGCTTTCTTT. It translates to CASSITGGGNTEAFF.